The sequence of this T cell receptor beta chain was determined in a study of cytomegalovirus exposure and HLA in healthy donors. CDR1 and CDR2 from the germline V gene are MGHRA and YSYEKL. The CDR3 covers 16 residues. V lost 3 bases and J lost 8, with 22 bases in between. Here immunoSEQ multiplex PCR was the method, and the copy in TCRdb shows in-frame clones only, minus some. The sample carries around 150,000 clones, 88% recorded once. Findings and caveats of the study: Both high specificity and high sensitivity reportedly marked the classifier's diagnosis of cytomegalovirus status.

A remark on this clone: Its antigen is not identified.

The chain carries TRBV4-1 and TRBJ1-1, with unresolved D. The source material was PBMCs. The TCR comes from a man younger than 35 in good health and CMV-seronegative. This chain's CDR3 is CASSHPPLFQIPEAFF. CDR3 DNA sequence: TGCGCCAGCAGCCATCCCCCCCTCTTCCAGATCCCCGAAGCTTTCTTT.